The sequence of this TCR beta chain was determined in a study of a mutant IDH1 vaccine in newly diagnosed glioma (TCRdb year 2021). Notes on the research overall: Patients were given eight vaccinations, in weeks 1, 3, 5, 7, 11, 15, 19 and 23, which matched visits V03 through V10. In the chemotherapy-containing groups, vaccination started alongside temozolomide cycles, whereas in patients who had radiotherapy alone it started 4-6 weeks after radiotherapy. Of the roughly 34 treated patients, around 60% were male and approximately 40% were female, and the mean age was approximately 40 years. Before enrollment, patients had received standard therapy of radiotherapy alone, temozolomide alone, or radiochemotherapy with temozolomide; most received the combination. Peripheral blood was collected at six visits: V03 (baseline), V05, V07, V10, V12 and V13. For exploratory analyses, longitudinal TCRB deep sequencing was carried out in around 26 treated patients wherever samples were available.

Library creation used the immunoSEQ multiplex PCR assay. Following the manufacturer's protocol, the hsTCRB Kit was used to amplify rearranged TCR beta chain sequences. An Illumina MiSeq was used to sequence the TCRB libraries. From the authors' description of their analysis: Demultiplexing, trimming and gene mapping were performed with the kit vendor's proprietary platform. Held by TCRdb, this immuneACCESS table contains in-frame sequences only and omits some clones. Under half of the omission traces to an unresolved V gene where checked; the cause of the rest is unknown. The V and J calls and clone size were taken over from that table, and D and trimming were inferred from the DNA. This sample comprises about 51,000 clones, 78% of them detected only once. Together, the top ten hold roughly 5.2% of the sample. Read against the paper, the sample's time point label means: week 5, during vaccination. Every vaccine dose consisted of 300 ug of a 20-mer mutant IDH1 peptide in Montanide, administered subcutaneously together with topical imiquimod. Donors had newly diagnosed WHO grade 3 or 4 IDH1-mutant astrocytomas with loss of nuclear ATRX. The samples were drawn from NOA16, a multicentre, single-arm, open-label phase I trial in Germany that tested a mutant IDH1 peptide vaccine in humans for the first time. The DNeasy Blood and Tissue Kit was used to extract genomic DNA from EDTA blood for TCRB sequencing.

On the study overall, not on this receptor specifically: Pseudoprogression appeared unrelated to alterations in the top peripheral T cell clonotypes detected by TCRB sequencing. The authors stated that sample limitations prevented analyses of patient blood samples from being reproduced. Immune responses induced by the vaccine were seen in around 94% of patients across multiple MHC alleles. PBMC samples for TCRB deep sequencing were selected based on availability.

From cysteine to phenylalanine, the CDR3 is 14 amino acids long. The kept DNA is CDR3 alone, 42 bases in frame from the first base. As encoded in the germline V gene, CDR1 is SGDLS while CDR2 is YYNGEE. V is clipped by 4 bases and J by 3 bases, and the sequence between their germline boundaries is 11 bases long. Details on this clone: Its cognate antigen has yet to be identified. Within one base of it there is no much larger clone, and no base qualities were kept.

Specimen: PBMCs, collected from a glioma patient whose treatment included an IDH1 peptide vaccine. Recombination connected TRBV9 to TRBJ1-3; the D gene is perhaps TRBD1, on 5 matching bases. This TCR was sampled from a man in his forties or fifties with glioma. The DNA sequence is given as TGTGCCAGCAGCAGGGGAGACAGTGGAAACACCATATATTTT. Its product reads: CASSRGDSGNTIYF.